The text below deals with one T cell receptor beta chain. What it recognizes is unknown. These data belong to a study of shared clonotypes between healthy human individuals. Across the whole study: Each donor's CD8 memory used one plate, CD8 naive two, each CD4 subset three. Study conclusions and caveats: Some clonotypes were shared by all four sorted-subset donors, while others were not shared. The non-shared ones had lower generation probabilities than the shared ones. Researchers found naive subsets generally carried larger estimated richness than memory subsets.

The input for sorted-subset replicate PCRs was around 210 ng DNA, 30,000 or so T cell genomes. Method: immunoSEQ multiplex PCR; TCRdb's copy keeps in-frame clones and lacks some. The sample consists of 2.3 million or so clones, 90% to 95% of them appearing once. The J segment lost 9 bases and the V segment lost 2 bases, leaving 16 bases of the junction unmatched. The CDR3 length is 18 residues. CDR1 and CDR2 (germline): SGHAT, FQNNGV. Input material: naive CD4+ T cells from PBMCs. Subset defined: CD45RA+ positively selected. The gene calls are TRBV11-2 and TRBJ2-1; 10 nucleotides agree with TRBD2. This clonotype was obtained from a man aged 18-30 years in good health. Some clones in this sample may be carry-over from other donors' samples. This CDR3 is CASSLRYLAGASYGEQFF. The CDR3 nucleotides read TGTGCCAGCAGCTTAAGATACCTAGCGGGAGCTTCCTACGGTGAGCAGTTCTTC.